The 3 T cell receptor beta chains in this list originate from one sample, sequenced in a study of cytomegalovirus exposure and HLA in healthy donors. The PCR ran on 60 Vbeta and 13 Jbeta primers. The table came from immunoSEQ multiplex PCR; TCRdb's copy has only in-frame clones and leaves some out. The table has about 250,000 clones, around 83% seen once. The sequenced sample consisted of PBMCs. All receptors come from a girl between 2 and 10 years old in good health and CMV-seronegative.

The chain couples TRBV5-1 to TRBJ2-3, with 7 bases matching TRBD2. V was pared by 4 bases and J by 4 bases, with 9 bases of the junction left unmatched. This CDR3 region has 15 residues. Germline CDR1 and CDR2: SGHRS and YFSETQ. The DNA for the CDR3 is TGCGCCAGCAGCCCAGCGGGGATCGACGCAGATACGCAGTATTTT. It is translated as CASSPAGIDADTQYF.

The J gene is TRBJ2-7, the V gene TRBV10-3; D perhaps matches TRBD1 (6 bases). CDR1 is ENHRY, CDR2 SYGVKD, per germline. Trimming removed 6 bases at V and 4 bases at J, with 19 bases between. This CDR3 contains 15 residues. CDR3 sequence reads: CAISSAGQPRYEQYF. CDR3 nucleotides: TGTGCCATCAGCTCCGCTGGACAGCCTAGGTACGAGCAGTACTTC.

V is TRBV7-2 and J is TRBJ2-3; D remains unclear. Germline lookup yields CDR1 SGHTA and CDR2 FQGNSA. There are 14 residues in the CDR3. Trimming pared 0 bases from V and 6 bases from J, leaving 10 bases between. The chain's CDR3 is CASSLASHADTQYF. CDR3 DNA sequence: TGTGCCAGCAGCTTAGCCTCCCATGCGGATACGCAGTATTTT. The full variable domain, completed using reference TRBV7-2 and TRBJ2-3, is GAGVSQSPSNKVTEKGKDVELRCDPISGHTALYWYRQSLGQGLEFLIYFQGNSAPDKSGLPSDRFSAERTGGSVSTLTIQRTQQEDSAVYLCASSLASHADTQYFGPGTRLTVL.